A single sample is the source of the 23 T cell receptor beta chains below, sequenced in a study of cytomegalovirus exposure and HLA in healthy donors. Use of 60 Vbeta and 13 Jbeta primers characterized the PCR. TCRdb's copy holds only in-frame clones and misses some; the assay was immunoSEQ multiplex PCR. The sample yields some 110,000 clones, 9.5% seen once. The sample taken for sequencing was PBMCs. The receptor set was obtained from a man between 25 and 39 years old in good health and CMV-seronegative.

This clone was detected only a few times. V is TRBV27 and J is TRBJ2-1; tentative D call: TRBD2 (5 bases). The V gene lost 5 bases and the J gene lost 7 bases, with 21 bases spanning the gap. CDR1 and CDR2 from the germline V gene are MNHEY and SMNVEV (reference sequence). The CDR3 contains 16 residues. Written as DNA, the CDR3 is TGTGCCAGCAGTCGACCCGGGAACTCGGGTGAGAATGAGCAGTTCTTC. It is translated as CASSRPGNSGENEQFF.

This clone has more than one count but fewer than ten. This chain uses TRBV5-6 with TRBJ1-2; D gene uncertain. The V end was cut by 3 bases, the J end by 2 bases, with 11 bases between. The germline gives CDR1 SGHDT, CDR2 YYEEEE. CDR3 size: 14 residues. The CDR3 here is CASSSWQVNYGYTF. In DNA form, the CDR3 reads TGTGCCAGCAGCTCCTGGCAGGTCAACTATGGCTACACCTTC.

A few counts support this clone. The rearrangement links TRBV4-2 to TRBJ2-1; a weak D match, TRBD2 (6 bases). Germline V CDR1 and CDR2: LGHNA, YNFKEQ. CDR3 length: 16 amino acids. With 4 bases removed from V and 1 base from J, the gap between germline ends came to 14 bases. The CDR3 bases are TGTGCCAGCAGCCCCGGGGTGGGAGGATCCTACAATGAGCAGTTCTTC. This gives the protein CASSPGVGGSYNEQFF.

V usage is TRBV6-5 and J usage is TRBJ2-1, with TRBD1 matching over 11 bases. The J segment lost 7 bases and the V segment lost 4 bases, leaving 3 bases of the junction unmatched. This CDR3 region has 14 residues. Germline values: CDR1 MNHEY, CDR2 SVGAGI. CDR3 in amino acids: CASSLGTGGNEQFF. Written as DNA, the CDR3 is TGTGCCAGCAGTTTGGGGACAGGGGGGAATGAGCAGTTCTTC.

This clone was recorded a few times. The rearrangement joins TRBV6-1 to TRBJ2-3; 9 bases line up with TRBD1. The CDR3 has 16 residues. Per germline, CDR1 MNHNS and CDR2 SASEGT. The V gene end was trimmed by 4 bases and the J gene end by 2 bases; junction bases not matched to a gene: 7. The CDR3 sequence: CASSGGTGFNTDTQYF. The CDR3 DNA reads as TGTGCCAGCAGTGGGGGGACAGGGTTTAACACAGATACGCAGTATTTT.

This clone was counted a few times. The J gene is TRBJ2-7, the V gene TRBV10-1, with TRBD1 identical over 9 bases. Germline CDR1 is WNHNN and CDR2 is SYGVQD (reference sequence). V lost 6 bases to trimming and J lost 7 bases; unmatched junction nucleotides: 10. The CDR3 loop spans 14 amino acids. CDR3 bases: TGCGCCAGCAGCGCCGGACAGGGGACGGGAGAGCAGTACTTC. Translating it yields CASSAGQGTGEQYF.

This clone was observed a few times. This chain joins TRBV5-1 and TRBJ2-7; 9 positions match TRBD1. Germline trimming cut 6 bases from V and 3 bases from J; bases unmatched to any gene: 4. The CDR3 runs 13 residues. Germline V CDR1 and CDR2: SGHRS, YFSETQ. CDR3 bases: TGCGCCAGCAAGGAGACAGGGGGCTACGAGCAGTACTTC. This sequence encodes CASKETGGYEQYF.

This chain links TRBV14 with TRBJ2-7, with D possibly matching TRBD2 (5 bases). In germline, CDR1 is SGHDN, CDR2 FVKESK. The V gene lost 4 bases and the J gene lost 5 bases, with 12 bases spanning the gap. This CDR3 contains 13 residues. The CDR3 DNA is TGTGCCAGCAGCCCCACTTGGGGAGACGAGCAGTACTTC. Its protein is CASSPTWGDEQYF. Based on the CDR3 plus reference TRBV14 and TRBJ2-7, the full variable domain is EAGVTQFPSHSVIEKGQTVTLRCDPISGHDNLYWYRRVMGKEIKFLLHFVKESKQDESGMPNNRFLAERTGGTYSTLKVQPAELEDSGVYFCASSPTWGDEQYFGPGTRLTVT.

The rearrangement joins TRBV18 to TRBJ1-1; TRBD1 matches 7 bases. V lost 6 bases, J lost 2 bases, and 3 bases stayed unmatched. The CDR3 consists of 13 residues. CDR1 and CDR2 (germline): KGHSH, LQKENI. CDR3 sequence: CASSGDRNTEAFF. CDR3 in DNA: TGTGCCAGCTCGGGGGACAGAAACACTGAAGCTTTCTTT.

This chain uses TRBV7-2 with TRBJ2-2; perhaps TRBD1 as D (5 bases). Germline V CDR1 and CDR2: SGHTA, FQGNSA. The CDR3 sequence is 14 residues long. Trimming cost V 3 bases and J 1 base, with 6 bases left between them. The CDR3 bases are TGTGCCAGCAGCTTCGACAGGAACACCGGGGAGCTGTTTTTT. The encoded protein is CASSFDRNTGELFF. Based on the CDR3 plus reference TRBV7-2 and TRBJ2-2, the full variable domain is GAGVSQSPSNKVTEKGKDVELRCDPISGHTALYWYRQSLGQGLEFLIYFQGNSAPDKSGLPSDRFSAERTGGSVSTLTIQRTQQEDSAVYLCASSFDRNTGELFFGEGSRLTVL.

This chain links TRBV5-5 with TRBJ2-5; 9 positions agree with TRBD1. Unmatched junction bases numbered 8, after V lost 1 base and J lost 1 base. The CDR3 is 17 residues long. Germline CDR1 SGHKS, CDR2 YYEKEE (reference sequence). The CDR3 DNA sequence: TGTGCCAGCAGCTTGACGACCCGGGGACAGGGCCAAGAGACCCAGTACTTC. This gives the protein CASSLTTRGQGQETQYF. Variable domain in full (rest from reference TRBV5-5 and TRBJ2-5): DAGVTQSPTHLIKTRGQQVTLRCSPISGHKSVSWYQQVLGQGPQFIFQYYEKEERGRGNFPDRFSARQFPNYSSELNVNALLLGDSALYLCASSLTTRGQGQETQYFGPGTRLLVL.

This chain connects TRBV28 to TRBJ1-1; D is ambiguous. Germline V gives CDR1 MDHEN, CDR2 SYDVKM. Trimming took 5 bases from V and 1 from J, leaving 8 bases between them. The CDR3 is 13 residues long. The CDR3 loop is CASSTLKNTEAFF. The CDR3 bases are TGTGCCAGCAGTACTCTTAAGAACACTGAAGCTTTCTTT. Combining the CDR3 with reference TRBV28 and TRBJ1-1 gives the whole variable domain DVKVTQSSRYLVKRTGEKVFLECVQDMDHENMFWYRQDPGLGLRLIYFSYDVKMKEKGDIPEGYSVSREKKERFSLILESASTNQTSMYLCASSTLKNTEAFFGQGTRLTVV.

The rearrangement links TRBV9 to TRBJ2-1, with TRBD2 identical over 7 bases. This CDR3 region has 15 residues. V lost 0 bases to trimming and J lost 8 bases; unmatched junction nucleotides: 8. Germline CDR1 and CDR2: SGDLS and YYNGEE. The CDR3, as DNA: TGTGCCAGCAGCGTAGTGCCGGGAGGTCGGGATGAGCAGTTCTTC. This translates into CASSVVPGGRDEQFF.

This chain connects TRBV29-1 to TRBJ2-5; D uncertain. The J call may be wrong; the DNA end is better matched by TRBJ2-7. The CDR3 sequence is 12 residues long. Per germline, CDR1 SQVTM and CDR2 ANQGSEA. The CDR3 region is CSVRDSPYEQYF. In nucleotides, the CDR3 is TGCAGCGTTCGTGACTCACCTTACGAGCAGTACTTC.

This clone was found a few times. The chain has TRBV30 and TRBJ1-6, with 9 nucleotides matching TRBD1. The CDR3 extends over 15 amino acids. After removal of 2 bases from V and 9 bases from J, the junction contained 8 bases not matched to a gene. The germline V gene encodes CDR1 GTSNPN and CDR2 SVGIG (reference sequence). The CDR3 sequence: CAWSPGTGRGSPLHF. The CDR3, as DNA: TGTGCCTGGAGTCCCGGGACAGGGAGGGGTTCACCCCTCCACTTT.

This clone was counted ten times or more. The rearrangement joins TRBV6-1 to TRBJ2-7; D call uncertain. The V gene lost 2 bases and the J gene lost 1 base, with 15 bases spanning the gap. Germline assignment: CDR1 MNHNS and CDR2 SASEGT. The CDR3 spans 16 residues. As DNA, the CDR3 is TGTGCCAGCAGTGAATCGTACAGAAAAGCATCCTACGAGCAGTACTTC. Translating it yields CASSESYRKASYEQYF.

The genes are TRBV7-9 and TRBJ2-2; 10 bases agree with TRBD1. The junction had 5 bases not matched to a gene; V was cut back by 6 bases and J by 4 bases. Germline CDR1 SEHNR, CDR2 FQNEAQ (reference sequence). The CDR3 totals 15 residues. The CDR3 region is CASRSGTGATGELFF. CDR3 bases: TGTGCCAGCAGATCCGGGACAGGGGCCACCGGGGAGCTGTTTTTT.

This chain links TRBV5-1 with TRBJ2-7; 8 bases match TRBD2. Per germline, CDR1 SGHRS and CDR2 YFSETQ. This CDR3 is built from 14 residues. V dropped 2 bases and J dropped 7; count of bases not matched to a gene: 8. For the CDR3, the DNA is TGCGCCAGCAGCTTTAGCGGGGAGGCGTTTGAGCAGTACTTC. It codes for CASSFSGEAFEQYF.

The chain couples TRBV11-2 to TRBJ2-7, with 8 nucleotides matching TRBD1. Germline CDR1 is SGHAT and CDR2 is FQNNGV. The CDR3 spans 14 residues. The V segment lost 2 bases and the J segment 4 bases; nucleotides outside the gene matches: 4. Here the CDR3 DNA reads TGTGCCAGCAGCTTAACAGGGGGACCTTACGAGCAGTACTTC. Translation: CASSLTGGPYEQYF.

A few counts support this clone. J is TRBJ2-1 and V is TRBV5-1, with 9 bases that match TRBD2. V lost 5 bases to trimming and J lost 8 bases; unmatched junction nucleotides: 5. Germline lookup yields CDR1 SGHRS and CDR2 YFSETQ. This CDR3 comprises 13 residues. CDR3 bases: TGCGCCAGCAGTGGACTAGCGAAGGATGAGCAGTTCTTC. This codes for CASSGLAKDEQFF.

This chain joins TRBV4-1 and TRBJ2-4, with 11 bases fitting TRBD2. Trimming cost V 1 base and J 0 bases; bases outside gene matches: 5. The CDR3 totals 18 residues. Germline loops: CDR1 MGHRA, CDR2 YSYEKL. The CDR3 spells CASSQGLAGGLAKNIQYF. The CDR3 DNA follows: TGCGCCAGCAGCCAAGGTCTAGCGGGAGGCCTAGCCAAAAACATTCAGTACTTC.

The rearrangement uses TRBV30 and TRBJ2-3, with D maybe TRBD2 (6 bases). This CDR3 is built from 19 residues. From germline, CDR1 is GTSNPN and CDR2 SVGIG (reference sequence). With 2 bases removed from V and 0 bases from J, the gap between germline ends came to 24 bases. CDR3 loop: CAWSPYAPKRVTSTDTQYF. The CDR3 bases are TGTGCCTGGAGTCCATACGCCCCCAAGCGGGTTACTAGCACAGATACGCAGTATTTT.

The table lists this clone with a few counts. The chain uses TRBV5-5 and TRBJ1-4; no firm D call. Germline loops: CDR1 SGHKS, CDR2 YYEKEE (reference sequence). This CDR3 is 13 amino acids long. Deletions cut 2 bases from V and 6 bases from J, with 8 bases between. This chain's CDR3 is CASSLYGDEKLFF. The CDR3 DNA is TGTGCCAGCAGCTTATACGGGGATGAAAAACTGTTTTTT.